Sequencing of this TCR beta chain was carried out in a study of CXCR3-negative and CXCR3-positive naive CD8 T cells. A note on this clonotype: Its antigen is as yet unknown.

Cells that were CD45RO-CCR7+CD27+CD95- constituted naive CD8+ T cells. The method, 5' RACE with UMI labels, was used to prepare the TRB cDNA libraries. Reprocessing the 5' RACE reads, TCRdb reports a single entry for every CDR3 protein and omits DNA. This sample's table has about 98,000 distinct CDR3 sequences. Looked up from germline, CDR1 is MGHRA and CDR2 is YSYEKL. The CDR3 extends over 14 amino acids. Whole-study results and caveats: Hydrophobicity of TRB CDR3s was greater in CXCR3-positive naive cells than in CXCR3-negative naive cells.

The material sequenced was naive CXCR3+ CD8+ T cells from blood. Subset defined: CD45RO-CCR7+CD27+CD95- naive CD8+ T cells expressing CXCR3 (TNR3+). This chain joins TRBV4-1 and TRBJ2-1; TCRdb returns TRBD1, unconfirmable since there is no DNA. The TCR sequence derives from a human donor in good health. Some clones in this sample may be carry-over from other donors' samples. CDR3 region: CASKEGGTYNEQFF.